The clone carrying this TCR beta chain was found a few times. The data were taken from a study of blood T cell repertoires in COVID-19. Sequencing used immunoSEQ multiplex PCR; TCRdb keeps in-frame clones, though not all of them. Among 25,000 to 30,000 clones, 65% to 70% were seen once, and the ten largest hold less than 20%. Germline V gene lookup returns CDR1 SGHDT and CDR2 YYEEEE. The CDR3 loop spans 13 amino acids. V was shortened by 0 bases and J by 5 bases, with 8 bases between the two germline ends. The gene calls are TRBV5-6 and TRBJ2-5; D uncertain. The source is a human donor in a cohort sampled during active COVID-19. The specimen sequenced was peripheral blood. The CDR3, as DNA: TGTGCCAGCAGCTTGGCCTTCCTGGAGACCCAGTACTTC. Translating gives CASSLAFLETQYF.